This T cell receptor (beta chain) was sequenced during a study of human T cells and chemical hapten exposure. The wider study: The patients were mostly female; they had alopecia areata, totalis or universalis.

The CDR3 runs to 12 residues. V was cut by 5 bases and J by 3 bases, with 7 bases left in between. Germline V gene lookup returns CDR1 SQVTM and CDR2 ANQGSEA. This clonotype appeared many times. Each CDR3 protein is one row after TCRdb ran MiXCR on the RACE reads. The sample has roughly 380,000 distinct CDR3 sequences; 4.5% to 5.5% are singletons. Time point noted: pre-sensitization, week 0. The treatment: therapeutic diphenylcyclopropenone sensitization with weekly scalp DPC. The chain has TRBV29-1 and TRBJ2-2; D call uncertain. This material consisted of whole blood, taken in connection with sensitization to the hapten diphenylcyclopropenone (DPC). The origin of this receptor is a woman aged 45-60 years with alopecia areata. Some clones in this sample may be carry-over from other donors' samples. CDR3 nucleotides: TGCAGCGTTTTCCGAGACACCGGGGAGCTGTTTTTT. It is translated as CSVFRDTGELFF.